This TCR beta chain was recorded in a study of cytomegalovirus exposure and HLA in healthy donors. Points from the study as a whole: Most subjects' HLA-A and HLA-B alleles were reportedly predicted from TCR beta sequences. What was likely a sequencing artifact was a cluster of highly shared sequence variants. Among donors in an Asian-associated ancestry cluster, a later analysis reportedly found fewer N-insertions than the roughly 610-donor mean.

As concerns this clone: Its antigen is as yet unknown.

This CDR3 region has 14 residues. CDR1 and CDR2 from the germline V gene are LNHDA and SQIVND (reference sequence). The V end was cut by 4 bases, the J end by 0 bases, with 7 bases between. The PCR ran on 60 Vbeta and 13 Jbeta primers. Generated by immunoSEQ multiplex PCR, the TCRdb table keeps only in-frame clones and is missing some. The profile shows fewer than 150,000 clones, roughly 76% of them singletons. The records do not include a CMV serostatus for this donor. The chain joins TRBV19 to TRBJ1-3; D perhaps matches TRBD1 (5 bases). Sequencing was performed on PBMCs. This TCR was sampled from a human donor in good health. The CDR3 bases are TGTGCCAGTAGTACGGGACTCTCTGGAAACACCATATATTTT. The encoded protein is CASSTGLSGNTIYF.